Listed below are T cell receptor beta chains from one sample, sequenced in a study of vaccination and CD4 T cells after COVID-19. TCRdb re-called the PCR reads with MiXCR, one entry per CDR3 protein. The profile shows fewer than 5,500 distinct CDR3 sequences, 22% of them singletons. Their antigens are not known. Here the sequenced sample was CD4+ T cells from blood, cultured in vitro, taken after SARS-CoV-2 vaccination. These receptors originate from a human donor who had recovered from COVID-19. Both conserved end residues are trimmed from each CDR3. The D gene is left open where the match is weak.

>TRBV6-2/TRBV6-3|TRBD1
ASNDRGSSNEQY
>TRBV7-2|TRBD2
ASSTRTSGDNEQF
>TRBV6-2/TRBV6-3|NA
ATCVGDSPLH
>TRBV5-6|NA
ASSSPASYGYT
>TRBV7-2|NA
ASSFLPSGPNYGYT
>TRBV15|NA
ATGANGNTIY
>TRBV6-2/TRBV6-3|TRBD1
ASSYGTGVDQPQH
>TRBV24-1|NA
ATSVQNYGYT
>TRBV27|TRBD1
ASSARDRALSPLH
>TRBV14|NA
ASSQDRVGGYT
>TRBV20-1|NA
SASNSAYYEQY
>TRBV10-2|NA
ASSEFGGYYEQY
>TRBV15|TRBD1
ATSGDRGYEQY
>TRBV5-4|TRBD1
ASSFGQGF
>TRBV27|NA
ASSLLGSGSSWRRVRGYT
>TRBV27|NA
ASSFTGRATEAF
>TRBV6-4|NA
ASSAEADNEQF
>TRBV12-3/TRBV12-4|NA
ASSLRGYGYT
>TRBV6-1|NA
ASTQGSSGANVLT
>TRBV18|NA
ASSPPGGRNQPQH
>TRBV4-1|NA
ASSQGRLNTKAF
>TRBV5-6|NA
ASSLDSELLRNEQF
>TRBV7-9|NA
ASSSMMGAGEY
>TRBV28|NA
ASSLRRPSYGYT
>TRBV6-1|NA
ASSERQSSDTQY
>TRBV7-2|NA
ASSRAPETQY
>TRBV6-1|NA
ASSDRQGNTIY
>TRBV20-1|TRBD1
SARDGTVYGYT
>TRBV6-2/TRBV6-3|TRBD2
ASSPYQRGAGTGELF
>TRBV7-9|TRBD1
ASRGTGGSSYNSPLH
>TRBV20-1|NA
SASKGPKGGPRVKFK
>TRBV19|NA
ASSTKGGLYQPQH
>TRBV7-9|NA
ASSRAEAPGYGYT
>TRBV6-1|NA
ASRDLPSDYGYT
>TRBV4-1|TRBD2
ASRRLAGAISGANVLT
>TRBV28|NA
ASSLYGNQPQH
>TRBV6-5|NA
ASSYQGGQPQH
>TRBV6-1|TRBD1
ASSTQPGGVNTGELF
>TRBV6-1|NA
ASSEQIYNSPLH
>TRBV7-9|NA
ASSLGTNSPLH
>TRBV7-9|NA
ASSRGNTGELF
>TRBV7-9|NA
ASSLSGRRRTDTQY
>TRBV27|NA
ASSQMRVARYEQY